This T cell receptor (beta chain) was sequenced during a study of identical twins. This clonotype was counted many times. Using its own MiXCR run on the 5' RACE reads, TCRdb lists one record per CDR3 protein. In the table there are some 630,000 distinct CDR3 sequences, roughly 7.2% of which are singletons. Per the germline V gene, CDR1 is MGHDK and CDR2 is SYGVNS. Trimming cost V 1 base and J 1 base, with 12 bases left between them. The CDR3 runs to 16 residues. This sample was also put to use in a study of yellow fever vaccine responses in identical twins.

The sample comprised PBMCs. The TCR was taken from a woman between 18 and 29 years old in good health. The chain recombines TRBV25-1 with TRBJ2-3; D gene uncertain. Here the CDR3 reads CASSESVERGTDTQYF. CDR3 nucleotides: TGTGCCAGCAGTGAATCGGTAGAAAGGGGCACAGATACGCAGTATTTT.